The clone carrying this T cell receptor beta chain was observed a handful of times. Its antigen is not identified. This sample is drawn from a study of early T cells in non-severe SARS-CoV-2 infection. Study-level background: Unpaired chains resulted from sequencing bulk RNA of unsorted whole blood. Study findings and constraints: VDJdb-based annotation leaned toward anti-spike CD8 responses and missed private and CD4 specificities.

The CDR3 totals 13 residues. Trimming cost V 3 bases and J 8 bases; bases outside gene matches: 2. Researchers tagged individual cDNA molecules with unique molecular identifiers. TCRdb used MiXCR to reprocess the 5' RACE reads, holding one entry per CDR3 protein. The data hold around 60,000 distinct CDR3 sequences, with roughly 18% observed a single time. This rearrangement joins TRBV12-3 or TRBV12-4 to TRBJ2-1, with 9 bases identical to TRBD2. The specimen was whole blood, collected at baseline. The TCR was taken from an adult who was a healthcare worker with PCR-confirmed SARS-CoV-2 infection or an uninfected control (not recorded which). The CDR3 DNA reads TGTGCCAGCAGTTTTAGGACTAGCGATGAGCAGTTCTTC. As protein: CASSFRTSDEQFF.